The clone carrying this T cell receptor (beta chain) appeared many times. As yet, its antigen is unknown. These data belong to a study of early T cells in non-severe SARS-CoV-2 infection. On the study more broadly: Chains were unpaired, as sequencing was done on bulk RNA from unsorted whole blood.

Study-level results: The matching step, a VDJdb search, favored anti-spike CD8 responses and missed private and CD4 specificities.

J lost 5 bases, V lost 6 bases, and 6 bases had no gene match. This CDR3 spans 13 amino acids. The germline V gene has CDR1 ENHRY and CDR2 SYGVKD. Attachment of unique molecular identifiers to individual cDNA molecules was performed. TCRdb passed the 5' RACE reads through MiXCR, listing each CDR3 protein once. The repertoire holds 50,000 to 70,000 distinct CDR3 sequences, with approximately 9.3% as singletons. The TCR was taken from an adult who was a healthcare worker with PCR-confirmed SARS-CoV-2 infection or an uninfected control (not recorded which). The specimen was whole blood. The chain employs TRBV10-3 and TRBJ1-2; 7 nucleotides line up with TRBD1. The chain's CDR3 is CAIREGAEYGYTF. The CDR3 bases are TGTGCCATCAGGGAGGGGGCTGAGTATGGCTACACCTTC.